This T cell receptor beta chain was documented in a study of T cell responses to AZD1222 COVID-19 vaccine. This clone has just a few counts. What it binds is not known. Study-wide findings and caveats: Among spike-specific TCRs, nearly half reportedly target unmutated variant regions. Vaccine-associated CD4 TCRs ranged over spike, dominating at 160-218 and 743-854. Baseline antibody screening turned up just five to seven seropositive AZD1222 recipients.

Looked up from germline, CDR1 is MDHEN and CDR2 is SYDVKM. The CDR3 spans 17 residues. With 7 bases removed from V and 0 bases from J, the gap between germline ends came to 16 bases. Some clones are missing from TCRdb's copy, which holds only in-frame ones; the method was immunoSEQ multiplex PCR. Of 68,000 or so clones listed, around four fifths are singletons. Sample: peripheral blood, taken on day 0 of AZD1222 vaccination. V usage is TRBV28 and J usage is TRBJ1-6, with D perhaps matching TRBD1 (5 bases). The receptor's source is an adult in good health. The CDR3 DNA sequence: TGTGCCAGCATGGATAGGGACCCCAGCTCCTATAATTCACCCCTCCACTTT. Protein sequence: CASMDRDPSSYNSPLHF.